The rows below give T cell receptor beta chains drawn from one sample of a study of T cells in Graves' hyperthyroidism and ophthalmopathy. From the multiplex PCR reads, TCRdb called clonotypes with MiXCR, one entry per CDR3 protein. The sample lists roughly 500,000 distinct CDR3 sequences, around 16% seen once, with less than 30% in the top ten. Sequenced input: blood. The receptor set was obtained from a woman aged 25 to 45 with Graves' ophthalmopathy. CDR3s include the opening cysteine and the closing phenylalanine or tryptophan. The D gene is left open where the match is weak. Part of the rows lack a size; the others show once, few, many or a class for expanded clones.

>TRBJ2-7|TRBV10-1|NA|few
TGCGCCAGCAGGGATCCGGGACAATACGAGCAGTACTTC
CASRDPGQYEQYF
>TRBJ2-3|TRBV12-3/TRBV12-4|NA|many
TGTGCCAGCAGTTACCGATCGACTCCTTCAGGGGCAGATACGCAGTATTTT
CASSYRSTPSGADTQYF
>TRBJ2-7|TRBV15|NA|NA
TGTGCCACCAGCAGAGATAGGGACGACTTACGCGAGCAGTACTTC
CATSRDRDDLREQYF
>TRBJ2-7|TRBV20-1|NA|few
TGCAGTGCCGGGGGTGGGACAGAGAGACCAGAAGAGCAGTACTTC
CSAGGGTERPEEQYF
>TRBJ2-1|TRBV5-1|TRBD2|NA
TGCGCCAGCAGCTTGGAAGGGACTAGCGGGATAGACGAGCAGTTCTTC
CASSLEGTSGIDEQFF
>TRBJ2-1|TRBV6-1|TRBD2|few
TGTGCCAGCAGTGACCTCAGGACTAGCGGGTTAACCGAGCAGTTCTTC
CASSDLRTSGLTEQFF
>TRBJ1-2|TRBV5-1|NA|many
TGCGCCAGCAGCTTGGCAGGGGCGAGTAACTATGGCTACACCTTC
CASSLAGASNYGYTF
>TRBJ2-3|TRBV28|NA|many
TGTGCCAGCATTCCGCGGGACCCTCTCACAGATACGCAGTATTTT
CASIPRDPLTDTQYF
>TRBJ1-1|TRBV7-2|NA|once
TGTGCCAGCAGCTTAGCTGGGGCGGGAGCCGAAGCTTTCTTT
CASSLAGAGAEAFF
>TRBJ2-5|TRBV9|NA|NA
TGTGCCAGCAGAGAACCGGGACTGCGTCAAGAGACCCAGTACTTC
CASREPGLRQETQYF
>TRBJ1-1|TRBV4-3|NA|NA
TGCGCCAGCAGCCAAGATATGGTAAGGGGCTCTGAAGCTTTCTTT
CASSQDMVRGSEAFF
>TRBJ2-3|TRBV29-1|NA|few
TGCAGCGTTGAAGGGACAGCTACTAGCACAGATACGCAGTATTTT
CSVEGTATSTDTQYF
>TRBJ1-2|TRBV12-3/TRBV12-4|NA|NA
TGTGCCAGCAGTTTAGCGCTCGGGGAGTCTCATGGCTACACCTTC
CASSLALGESHGYTF
>TRBJ1-2|TRBV18|NA|many
TGTGCCAGCTCACCAGCCCGTGGGGGAACTAACTATGGCTACACCTTC
CASSPARGGTNYGYTF
>TRBJ2-1|TRBV19|NA|NA
TGTGCCAGTAGTATTATCGGGGGCGACAGGTACAATGAGCAGTTCTTC
CASSIIGGDRYNEQFF
>TRBJ1-1|TRBV6-1|NA|few
TGTGCCACCGGCGGGAACGGGAACACTGAAGCTTTCTTT
CATGGNGNTEAFF
>TRBJ2-3|TRBV7-2|TRBD2|many
TGTGCCAGCAGCTTAAGGCGGCCGGGACTAGCGGTTACGCAGTATTTT
CASSLRRPGLAVTQYF
>TRBJ1-3|TRBV15|NA|NA
TGTGCCACCAGCAGAGATACAGGCTCTGGAAACACCATATATTTT
CATSRDTGSGNTIYF
>TRBJ2-2|TRBV27|NA|few
TGTGCCAGCAGTATTTTTTTTGGGGGAGCTCGGACCGGGGAGCTGTTTTTT
CASSIFFGGARTGELFF
>TRBJ2-7|TRBV2|NA|few
TGTGCCAGCAGTGTGGGCGAGCAGTACTTC
CASSVGEQYF
>TRBJ2-2|TRBV10-2|NA|few
TGCGCCAGCAGTGAGGCAGGGCGCACCGGGGAGCTGTTTTTT
CASSEAGRTGELFF
>TRBJ2-3|TRBV30|NA|NA
TGTGCCTGGAGGACGAGAGGTATCCCCACAGATACGCAGTATTTT
CAWRTRGIPTDTQYF
>TRBJ2-7|TRBV5-4|NA|NA
TGTGCCAGCAGCTTGGATCATGGCGGCAAAGGGGGATACGAGCAGTACTTC
CASSLDHGGKGGYEQYF
>TRBJ2-6|TRBV6-2/TRBV6-3|NA|NA
TGTGCCAGCAGTTACGACCCAGGGGTCAGCTCTGGGGCCAACGTCCTGACTTTC
CASSYDPGVSSGANVLTF
>TRBJ1-4|TRBV7-6|TRBD1|many
TGTGCCAGCAGCTTAGACAGGGGTTGGGAAAAACTGTTTTTT
CASSLDRGWEKLFF
>TRBJ2-3|TRBV20-1|NA|many
TGCAGTGCCCGATCGGGGGAGGGGGGCGCAGATACGCAGTATTTT
CSARSGEGGADTQYF
>TRBJ2-1|TRBV29-1|TRBD1|NA
TGCAGCGTTTCTTTTTGGGACAGGGGGTCCAATGAGCAGTTCTTC
CSVSFWDRGSNEQFF
>TRBJ2-4|TRBV4-3|NA|NA
TGCGCCAGCAGCCAAGAGGTCGCAGGCAGTCTTCGGGCCAAAAACATTCAGTACTTC
CASSQEVAGSLRAKNIQYF
>TRBJ2-5|TRBV7-6|NA|few
TGTGCCAGCAGCTCCCACGAGGGAGTGGCAGAGACCCAGTACTTC
CASSSHEGVAETQYF
>TRBJ1-6|TRBV9|NA|NA
TGTGCCAGCAGCGTAGATCTAGGGACGAGTTATTCACCCCTCCACTTT
CASSVDLGTSYSPLHF
>TRBJ1-1|TRBV9|TRBD1|few
TGTGCCAGCAGCGTAGCACCGGACAGGTACACTGAAGCTTTCTTT
CASSVAPDRYTEAFF
>TRBJ2-1|TRBV18|TRBD2|few
TGTGCCAGCTCACCCCGGACTAGCGGGAGCCCACACAATGAGCAGTTCTTC
CASSPRTSGSPHNEQFF
>TRBJ1-2|TRBV20-1|NA|many
TGCAGTGCCGCGTCCGTGGGGGGCAATGGCTACACCTTC
CSAASVGGNGYTF
>TRBJ2-3|TRBV6-1|NA|many
TGTGCCAGCAGGGACGGATACACAGATACGCAGTATTTT
CASRDGYTDTQYF
>TRBJ2-2|TRBV18|NA|NA
TGTGCCAGCTCACCATATCAGGGGTCGAACACCGGGGAGCTGTTTTTT
CASSPYQGSNTGELFF
>TRBJ2-7|TRBV28|TRBD2|NA
TGTGCCAGCAGTTTTTTAACGGGGGGCTCCTACGAGCAGTACTTC
CASSFLTGGSYEQYF
>TRBJ2-1|TRBV12-3/TRBV12-4|TRBD2|many
TGTGCCAGCAGTGGATGGACTAGCGGGAGCGATGAGCAGTTCTTC
CASSGWTSGSDEQFF
>TRBJ2-7|TRBV2|NA|NA
TGTGCCAGCAGGTTCGACATGGCACCTTACGAGCAGTACTTC
CASRFDMAPYEQYF
>TRBJ2-2|TRBV29-1|TRBD1|NA
TGCAGCGCAGGACAGGGGCTGAACGGGGAGCTGTTTTTT
CSAGQGLNGELFF
>TRBJ2-3|TRBV9|TRBD2|NA
TGTGCCAGCAGCGTCCCTAAGCGGGAGGGCACAGATACGCAGTATTTT
CASSVPKREGTDTQYF
>TRBJ1-2|TRBV6-6|TRBD1|many
TGTGCCAGCAGTTACGACGGACAGGGGGCGTTGGGTGGCTACACCTTC
CASSYDGQGALGGYTF